This T cell receptor (beta chain) came from a study of shared clonotypes between healthy human individuals. Assay execution proceeded at the deep level. The assay was immunoSEQ multiplex PCR, and TCRdb's table has in-frame clones only and misses some. The sample lists over a million clones, over 95% occurring once. J gave up 3 bases and V 6 bases, and 7 bases lay outside the gene matches. The CDR3 sequence is 15 residues long. In germline, CDR1 is SNHLY, CDR2 FYNNEI. The rearrangement uses TRBV2 and TRBJ2-2; 7 positions agree with TRBD1. This receptor was taken from a man aged 25 to 40 in good health. The specimen sequenced was naive CD4+ T cells sorted from blood. Subset indicated: CD45RA+ positively selected. The CDR3 DNA is TGTGCCAGCAGGATAGGACAGGCGGACACCGGGGAGCTGTTTTTT. This encodes CASRIGQADTGELFF.